A selection of T cell receptor beta chains follows, all from one sample in a study of blood T cell repertoires in COVID-19. The repertoire was sequenced with immunoSEQ multiplex PCR; TCRdb's copy has only in-frame clones and lacks some. The repertoire consists of roughly 86,000 clones, with roughly 82% occurring once and the leading ten covering 21%. Sequenced material: peripheral blood. These receptors came from a human donor in a cohort sampled during active COVID-19. CDR3s include the opening cysteine and the closing phenylalanine or tryptophan. The order of the fields is clone size, V gene, J gene, D gene, CDR3 DNA, CDR3 protein. The D gene is left open where the match is weak. Size tells how often a clone was seen (once, few, many) or the class of an expanded clone, and some rows leave it out.

>NA|TRBV27|TRBJ2-7|NA
TGTGCCAGCAGTTTCGGGCAGGACATCCCCTACGAGCAGTACTTC
CASSFGQDIPYEQYF
>NA|TRBV19|TRBJ2-5|NA
TGTGCCAGTAGTTCCAAGGGGTTAGCGGAAGAGACCCAGTACTTC
CASSSKGLAEETQYF
>NA|TRBV5-1|TRBJ1-2|TRBD1
TGCGCCAGCAGCTTGGGACAGGGGGCTTGGAATGGCTACACCTTC
CASSLGQGAWNGYTF
>NA|TRBV2|TRBJ1-1|TRBD1
TGTGCCAGCAGAAGTGGACAGGGGGCGCGGACTGAAGCTTTCTTT
CASRSGQGARTEAFF
>NA|TRBV28|TRBJ2-5|TRBD1
TGTGCCAGCAGTTCCCATGATACAGGGGTGGAGACCCAGTACTTC
CASSSHDTGVETQYF
>NA|TRBV7-9|TRBJ2-7|TRBD1
TGTGCCAGCAGCTTAAAGGGGGCAGAGCAGTACTTC
CASSLKGAEQYF
>NA|TRBV20-1|TRBJ1-2|NA
TGCAGTGCTACAGGATACACCTTC
CSATGYTF
>NA|TRBV6-4|TRBJ2-3|TRBD1
TGTGCCAGCAGTGAATTACCAGGGGGCGCGACAGATACGCAGTATTTT
CASSELPGGATDTQYF
>NA|TRBV19|TRBJ1-5|NA
TGTGCCAGTAGTATTCCCGGAGGCAGGGGTCAGCCCCAGCATTTT
CASSIPGGRGQPQHF
>NA|TRBV19|TRBJ2-2|TRBD2
TGTGCCAGTAGTCGGGGGGGGGTTCTGGCCGGGGAGCTGTTTTTT
CASSRGGVLAGELFF
>NA|TRBV7-3|TRBJ2-7|TRBD1
TGTGCCAGCAGCCCCTCCCCGGGACAGGACTACGAGCAGTACTTC
CASSPSPGQDYEQYF
>NA|TRBV2|TRBJ2-3|NA
TGTGCCAGCAGTGTATCAGGGGTGACAGATACGCAGTATTTT
CASSVSGVTDTQYF
>once|TRBV27|TRBJ1-6|TRBD1
TGTGCCAGCAGAGCCGGGACAGAGCATTCACCCCTCCACTTT
CASRAGTEHSPLHF
>NA|TRBV24-1|TRBJ2-4|NA
TGTGCCACCAGTGATTCAGGGGAGGCCAAAAACATTCAGTACTTC
CATSDSGEAKNIQYF